The 29 T cell receptor beta chains reported below all come from one sample, sequenced in a study of long-term antiretroviral therapy in people with HIV. The authors ran the immunoSEQ assay, v3.0, at survey level. Some clones are missing from TCRdb's copy, which holds only in-frame ones; the method was immunoSEQ multiplex PCR. The table records tens of thousands of clones, approximately 80% of them present only once. This material consisted of unsorted PBMCs, taken 0.5 years before starting antiretroviral therapy. The receptors here all came from a man aged 40-50 years with HIV.

This sequence joins TRBV28 and TRBJ1-6; D is unresolved. Trimming stripped 3 bases from V and 7 bases from J, with 13 bases between. CDR1 MDHEN and CDR2 SYDVKM come from the germline V gene. CDR3 length equals 15 residues. The CDR3: CASSFGAVENSPLHF. The DNA for the CDR3 is TGTGCCAGCAGTTTTGGTGCGGTGGAAAATTCACCCCTCCACTTT.

The chain has TRBV19 and TRBJ2-7, with D perhaps TRBD1 (5 bases). Germline CDR1 reads LNHDA; CDR2 reads SQIVND (reference sequence). V lost 3 bases to trimming and J lost 5 bases, with 14 bases between them. The CDR3 loop spans 14 amino acids. The CDR3 loop reads CASSISRVVNEQYF. The CDR3 region has the DNA TGTGCCAGTAGTATTTCCAGGGTTGTAAACGAGCAGTACTTC.

This rearrangement joins TRBV19 to TRBJ1-6; D remains ambiguous. The V gene lost 4 bases and the J gene lost 7 bases, with 17 bases spanning the gap. The CDR3 runs to 16 residues. The germline V gene has CDR1 LNHDA and CDR2 SQIVND (reference sequence). Written as DNA, the CDR3 is TGTGCCAGTAGTACCTGGGTTGCGGCAGAGAATTCACCCCTCCACTTT. Translated: CASSTWVAAENSPLHF.

The chain combines TRBV28 with TRBJ2-7; D is ambiguous. This CDR3 comprises 12 residues. The germline V gene has CDR1 MDHEN and CDR2 SYDVKM. The V gene lost 6 bases and the J gene lost 2 bases, with 8 bases spanning the gap. The CDR3 bases are TGTGCCAGCAGAACCGCGGCCTACGAGCAGTACTTC. Its protein product is CASRTAAYEQYF.

The genes are TRBV18 and TRBJ2-1; D unclear. The V gene lost 2 bases and the J gene lost 5 bases, with 7 bases spanning the gap. CDR1 is KGHSH and CDR2 is LQKENI in the germline V gene. This CDR3 comprises 13 residues. The CDR3 loop reads CASSPRLDNEQFF. CDR3 nucleotide sequence: TGTGCCAGCTCACCAAGGCTCGACAATGAGCAGTTCTTC.

This clone has only a few counts. The V call is TRBV19, the J call TRBJ1-5, with D unclear. The V end was cut by 5 bases, the J end by 11 bases, with 34 bases between. Germline CDR1 LNHDA, CDR2 SQIVND (reference sequence). The CDR3 has 19 residues. CDR3: CASSYSVGLSTQSRTAQHF. CDR3 nucleotides: TGTGCCAGTAGTTACAGCGTAGGGCTTTCAACTCAATCCCGGACCGCCCAGCATTTT.

The chain has TRBV5-1 and TRBJ2-7, with D possibly called TRBD1 or TRBD2 (5 bases each). The CDR3 consists of 14 residues. The V gene's germline CDR1 is SGHRS and CDR2 YFSETQ. Between the trimmed V and J ends, which lost 4 bases and 0 bases, there was a span of 11 bases. The CDR3 sequence is CASSRGAGSYEQYF. The CDR3 nucleotides read TGCGCCAGCAGCAGGGGCGCGGGCTCCTACGAGCAGTACTTC.

The chain has TRBV11-1 and TRBJ2-1, with a weak D call TRBD2 (5 bases). The CDR3 is 15 residues long. The germline V gene encodes CDR1 SGHAT and CDR2 FQDESV (reference sequence). The V end was cut by 7 bases, the J end by 0 bases, with 13 bases between. CDR3 bases: TGTGCCAGCAACCCGGCGGGCAGCTCCTACAATGAGCAGTTCTTC. It specifies CASNPAGSSYNEQFF.

The chain is built from TRBV10-2 and TRBJ1-1; 7 bases line up with TRBD1. CDR1 is WSHSY, CDR2 SAAADI, per germline. The J segment lost 3 bases and the V segment lost 8 bases, leaving 6 bases of the junction unmatched. The CDR3 covers 13 residues. The CDR3 is CASGDRSDTEAFF. CDR3 DNA: TGCGCCAGCGGGGACAGATCGGACACTGAAGCTTTCTTT.

Comments on this clone: The junction departs from the called germline gene at one end, perhaps through a read error. This chain's CDR3 is CASSLWYQETQYF. The CDR3 DNA reads as TGTGCTAGCAGCCTCTGGTACCAAGAGACCCAGTACTTC. V and J are TRBV7-7 and TRBJ2-5, with no clear D. This CDR3 region has 13 residues. Germline CDR1 reads SSHAT; CDR2 reads FNYEAQ (reference sequence).

This sequence joins TRBV19 and TRBJ1-1; D gene ambiguous. Trimming stripped 7 bases from V and 5 bases from J, with 17 bases between. CDR3 length equals 14 residues. Germline lookup yields CDR1 LNHDA and CDR2 SQIVND (reference sequence). Here the CDR3 reads CASIHSQSGTEAFF. The DNA for the CDR3 is TGTGCCAGTATCCACTCACAATCGGGAACTGAAGCTTTCTTT.

The rearrangement links TRBV10-3 to TRBJ1-4, with D unresolved. CDR3 length: 14 amino acids. Trimming shortened V by 2 bases and J by 0 bases, and 4 bases separated the two germline ends. Germline CDR1 ENHRY, CDR2 SYGVKD. Written as DNA, the CDR3 is TGTGCCATCAGTGAGGGCGCAACTAATGAAAAACTGTTTTTT. It encodes CAISEGATNEKLFF.

V and J are TRBV7-6 and TRBJ1-1; D is unclear. This CDR3 has 14 amino acids. Germline V gene lookup returns CDR1 SGHVS and CDR2 FNYEAQ. Trimming cost V 2 bases and J 4 bases, with 11 bases left between them. CDR3 sequence (DNA): TGTGCCAGCAGCTTAAATGGCGGGGTCACTGAAGCTTTCTTT. It specifies CASSLNGGVTEAFF.

This clone was seen only once. J is TRBJ2-1 and V is TRBV6-5; TRBD1 might be the D (6 bases). There are 15 residues in the CDR3. Germline CDR1 reads MNHEY; CDR2 reads SVGAGI. Trimming removed 5 bases at V and 3 bases at J, with 14 bases between. The CDR3 region is CASSLDRLRYNEQFF. Written as DNA, the CDR3 is TGTGCCAGCAGTCTTGACAGGTTGCGCTACAATGAGCAGTTCTTC.

This chain joins TRBV2 and TRBJ2-2; D may correspond to TRBD1 or TRBD2 (5 bases each). The V gene's germline CDR1 is SNHLY and CDR2 FYNNEI. With 9 bases removed from V and 7 bases from J, the gap between germline ends came to 12 bases. This CDR3 is built from 12 residues. The CDR3 here is CARGTGHGELFF. The CDR3 DNA reads TGTGCCAGAGGGACGGGGCACGGGGAGCTGTTTTTT.

CDR3 coding DNA: TGTGCCACGATCAGGGAACCTAATTCACCCCTCCACTTT. Its translation: CATIREPNSPLHF. The chain links TRBV6-1 to TRBJ1-6; a possible D gene is TRBD1 (5 bases). Germline V gene sequence: CDR1 MNHNS, CDR2 SASEGT. V was cut by 10 bases and J by 6 bases, with 13 bases left in between. CDR3 length: 13 residues.

The chain recombines TRBV18 with TRBJ2-1; 10 bases align to TRBD2. With V trimmed by 3 bases and J by 7 bases, 9 bases remained unmatched. The CDR3 extends over 16 amino acids. Looked up from germline, CDR1 is KGHSH and CDR2 is LQKENI. CDR3 in amino acids: CASSPPQGAGGNEQFF. DNA of the CDR3: TGTGCCAGCTCACCGCCCCAGGGAGCGGGGGGGAATGAGCAGTTCTTC.

The chain employs TRBV4-1 and TRBJ1-3; D remains unclear. Trimming took off 5 bases at V and 4 bases at J, with 9 bases between the two ends. Germline-derived CDR1 and CDR2 are MGHRA and YSYEKL. There are 13 residues in the CDR3. The CDR3 sequence is CASSEGGGNTIYF. Written as DNA, the CDR3 is TGCGCCAGCAGCGAAGGAGGAGGAAACACCATATATTTT.

V gene TRBV4-1 combines with J gene TRBJ1-2; 7 bases line up with TRBD1. Germline loops: CDR1 MGHRA, CDR2 YSYEKL. The CDR3 runs 17 residues. Trimming at V came to 4 bases and at J to 2 bases, leaving 13 bases not matched to a gene. CDR3 DNA: TGCGCCAGCAGCCGACTCCGGGACAGCCTCGTCAACTATGGCTACACCTTC. It encodes CASSRLRDSLVNYGYTF.

The J gene is TRBJ2-5, the V gene TRBV5-6, with 11 bases lining up with TRBD1. V dropped 4 bases and J dropped 4; count of bases not matched to a gene: 12. The CDR3 spans 17 residues. CDR1 is SGHDT, CDR2 YYEEEE, per germline. The chain's CDR3 is CASSIGQGANRVETQYF. The CDR3 DNA follows: TGTGCCAGCAGCATCGGACAGGGGGCTAATAGAGTAGAGACCCAGTACTTC.

This clone was seen just once. The chain has TRBV11-2 and TRBJ1-3; no firm D call. Germline lookup yields CDR1 SGHAT and CDR2 FQNNGV. CDR3 length: 15 residues. Trimming left V 5 bases short and J 2 bases short, with 13 bases between. For the CDR3, the DNA is TGTGCCAGCAGCCAAAACCGGGCAGCTGGAAACACCATATATTTT. As protein: CASSQNRAAGNTIYF.

This chain connects TRBV7-9 to TRBJ2-1, with D possibly matching TRBD2 (6 bases). The CDR3 runs 16 residues. Germline CDR1 SEHNR, CDR2 FQNEAQ (reference sequence). The V and J ends lost 0 bases and 8 bases respectively, with 17 bases between them. The CDR3 region is CASSLAFGRGGDEQFF. CDR3 sequence (DNA): TGTGCCAGCAGCTTAGCGTTTGGTAGGGGCGGGGATGAGCAGTTCTTC.

The chain combines TRBV14 with TRBJ2-4; no reliable D call. Germline V gene lookup returns CDR1 SGHDN and CDR2 FVKESK. Trimming left V 3 bases short and J 0 bases short, with 12 bases between. CDR3 length: 16 residues. CDR3 residues: CASSQTTGLAKNIQYF. The CDR3 region has the DNA TGTGCCAGCAGCCAGACGACGGGTTTAGCCAAAAACATTCAGTACTTC.

The chain has TRBV11-2 and TRBJ2-3, with a weak D call TRBD1 (6 bases). The germline V and J ends were trimmed by 5 bases and 6 bases, with 18 bases remaining between them. This CDR3 region has 15 residues. The V gene's germline CDR1 is SGHAT and CDR2 FQNNGV. CDR3 nucleotides: TGTGCCAGCAGCCAAGCGACAGCAGGGGATGATACGCAGTATTTT. It codes for CASSQATAGDDTQYF.

This chain connects TRBV2 to TRBJ1-5, with 7 bases aligning to TRBD1. This CDR3 has 17 residues. The junction had 12 bases not matched to a gene; V was cut back by 5 bases and J by 2 bases. Germline V CDR1 and CDR2: SNHLY, FYNNEI. The chain's CDR3 is CASSHDRDGLGNQPQHF. The CDR3 DNA reads TGTGCCAGCAGTCACGACAGGGACGGCCTCGGCAATCAGCCCCAGCATTTT.

The V gene is TRBV4-1, the J gene TRBJ1-6; D not certain. The V gene lost 7 bases and the J gene lost 0 bases, with 10 bases spanning the gap. From germline, CDR1 is MGHRA and CDR2 YSYEKL. This CDR3 spans 15 amino acids. The CDR3 nucleotides read TGCGCCAGCAACCCGCAGAGCTCCTATAATTCACCCCTCCACTTT. Its translation is CASNPQSSYNSPLHF.

The sample holds one count of this clone. V and J are TRBV28 and TRBJ2-7; no clear D. Trimming removed 3 bases from V and 5 bases from J, with 2 bases in between. The germline gives CDR1 MDHEN, CDR2 SYDVKM. This CDR3 has 10 amino acids. This CDR3 is CASSLNEQYF. CDR3 coding DNA: TGTGCCAGCAGTTTGAACGAGCAGTACTTC.

The genes are TRBV11-2 and TRBJ1-5; 11 positions agree with TRBD1. V shed 5 bases and J 7 bases; nucleotides not matched to a gene: 19. The CDR3 length is 19 residues. Germline V lookup: CDR1 SGHAT, CDR2 FQNNGV. This chain's CDR3 is CASSPGTGGRRCTIQPQHF. In DNA form, the CDR3 reads TGTGCCAGCAGCCCGGGGACAGGGGGGCGAAGATGCACAATCCAGCCCCAGCATTTT.

V gene TRBV2 combines with J gene TRBJ2-1; 10 nucleotides match TRBD2. The CDR3 extends over 17 amino acids. Germline lookup yields CDR1 SNHLY and CDR2 FYNNEI. Losses at the gene ends were 3 bases for V and 7 bases for J; bases not matched to a gene: 12. CDR3 protein: CASSELGGSGGKNEQFF. The CDR3 DNA is TGTGCCAGCAGTGAGCTAGGTGGTAGCGGGGGGAAAAATGAGCAGTTCTTC.